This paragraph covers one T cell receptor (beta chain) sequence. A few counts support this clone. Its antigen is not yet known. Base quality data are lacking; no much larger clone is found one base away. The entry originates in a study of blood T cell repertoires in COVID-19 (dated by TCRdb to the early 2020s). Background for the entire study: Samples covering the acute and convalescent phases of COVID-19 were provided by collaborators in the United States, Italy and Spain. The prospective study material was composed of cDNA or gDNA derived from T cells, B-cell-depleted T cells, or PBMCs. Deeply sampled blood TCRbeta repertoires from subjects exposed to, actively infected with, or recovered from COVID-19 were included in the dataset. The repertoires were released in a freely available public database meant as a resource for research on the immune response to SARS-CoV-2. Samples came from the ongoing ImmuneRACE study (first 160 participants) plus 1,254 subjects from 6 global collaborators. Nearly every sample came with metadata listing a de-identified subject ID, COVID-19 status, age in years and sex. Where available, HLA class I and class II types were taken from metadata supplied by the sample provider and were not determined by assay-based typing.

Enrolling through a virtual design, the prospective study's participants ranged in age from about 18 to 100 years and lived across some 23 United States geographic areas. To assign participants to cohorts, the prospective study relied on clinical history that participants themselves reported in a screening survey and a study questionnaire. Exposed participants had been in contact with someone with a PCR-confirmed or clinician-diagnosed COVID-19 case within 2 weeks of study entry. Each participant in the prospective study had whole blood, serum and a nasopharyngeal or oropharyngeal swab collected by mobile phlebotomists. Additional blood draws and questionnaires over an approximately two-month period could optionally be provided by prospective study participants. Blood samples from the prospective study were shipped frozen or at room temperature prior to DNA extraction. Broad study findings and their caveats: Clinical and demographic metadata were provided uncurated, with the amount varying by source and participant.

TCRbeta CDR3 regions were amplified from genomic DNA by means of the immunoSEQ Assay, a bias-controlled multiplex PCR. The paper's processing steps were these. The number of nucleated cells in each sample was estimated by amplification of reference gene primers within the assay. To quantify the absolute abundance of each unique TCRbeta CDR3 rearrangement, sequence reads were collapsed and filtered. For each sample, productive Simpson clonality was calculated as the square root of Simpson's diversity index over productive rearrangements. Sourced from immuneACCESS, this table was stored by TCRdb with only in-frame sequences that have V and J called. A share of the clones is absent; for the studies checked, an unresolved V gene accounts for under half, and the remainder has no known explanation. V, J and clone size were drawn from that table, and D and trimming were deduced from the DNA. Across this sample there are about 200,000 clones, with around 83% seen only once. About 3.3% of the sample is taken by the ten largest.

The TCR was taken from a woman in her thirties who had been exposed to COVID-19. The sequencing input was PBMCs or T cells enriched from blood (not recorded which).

The DNA reads as follows: TGTGCCTGGGCCCGGGAACTTAGCGCCTTCACAGATACGCAGTATTTT. Translation gives CAWARELSAFTDTQYF. This sequence uses TRBV30 and TRBJ2-3; matching of 5 bases hints at TRBD2 as the D gene. Relative to germline, V is 5 bases shorter and J is 2 bases shorter, with 20 bases between their ends. CDR1 and CDR2, per the germline V gene (reference sequence), are GTSNPN and SVGIG. The CDR3 starts with the cysteine, ends with the phenylalanine, and has 16 residues. Only CDR3 DNA remains: 48 bases, in frame from the first base. Joined to the reference TRBV30 and TRBJ2-3 proteins, this CDR3 gives the full variable domain: SQTIHQWPATLVQPVGSPLSLECTVEGTSNPNLYWYRQAAGRGLQLLFYSVGIGQISSEVPQNLSASRPQDRQFILSSKKLLLSDSGFYLCAWARELSAFTDTQYFGPGTRLTVL.